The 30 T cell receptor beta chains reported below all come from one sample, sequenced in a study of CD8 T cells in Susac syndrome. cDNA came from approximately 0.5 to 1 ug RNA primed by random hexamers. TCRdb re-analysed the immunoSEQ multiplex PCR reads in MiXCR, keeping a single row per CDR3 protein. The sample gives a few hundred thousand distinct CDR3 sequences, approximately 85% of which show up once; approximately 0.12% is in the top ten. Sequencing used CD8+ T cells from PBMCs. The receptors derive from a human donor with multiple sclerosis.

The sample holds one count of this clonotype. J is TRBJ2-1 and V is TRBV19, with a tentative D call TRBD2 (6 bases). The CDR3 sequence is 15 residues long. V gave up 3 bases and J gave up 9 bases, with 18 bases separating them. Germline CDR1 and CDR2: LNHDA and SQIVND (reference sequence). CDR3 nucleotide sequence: TGTGCCAGTAGTATCCCACTAGACGCGGAGGGTGAGCAGTTCTTC. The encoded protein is CASSIPLDAEGEQFF. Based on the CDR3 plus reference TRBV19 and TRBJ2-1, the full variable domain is DGGITQSPKYLFRKEGQNVTLSCEQNLNHDAMYWYRQDPGQGLRLIYYSQIVNDFQKGDIAEGYSVSREKKESFPLTVTSAQKNPTAFYLCASSIPLDAEGEQFFGPGTRLTVL.

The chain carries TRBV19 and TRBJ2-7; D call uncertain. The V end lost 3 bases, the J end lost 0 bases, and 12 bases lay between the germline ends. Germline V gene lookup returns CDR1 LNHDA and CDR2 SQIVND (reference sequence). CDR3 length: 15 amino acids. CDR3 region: CASSIFGRSSYEQYF. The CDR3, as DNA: TGTGCCAGTAGTATCTTCGGGCGCAGCTCCTACGAGCAGTACTTC. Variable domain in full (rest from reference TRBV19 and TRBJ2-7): DGGITQSPKYLFRKEGQNVTLSCEQNLNHDAMYWYRQDPGQGLRLIYYSQIVNDFQKGDIAEGYSVSREKKESFPLTVTSAQKNPTAFYLCASSIFGRSSYEQYFGPGTRLTVT.

In DNA form, the CDR3 reads TGCAGTGCTAGACTAGCGGGATACATCTACGAGCAGTACTTC. Protein sequence: CSARLAGYIYEQYF. The chain has TRBV20-1 and TRBJ2-7; 9 bases are shared with TRBD2. The CDR3 contains 14 residues. J was trimmed by 3 bases and V by 2 bases; bases with no gene match: 5. Germline V lookup: CDR1 DFQATT, CDR2 SNEGSKA (reference sequence).

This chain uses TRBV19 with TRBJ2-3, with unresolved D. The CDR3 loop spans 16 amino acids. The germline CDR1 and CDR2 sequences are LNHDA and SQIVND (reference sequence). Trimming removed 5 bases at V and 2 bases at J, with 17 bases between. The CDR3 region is CASSADDGRFTDTQYF. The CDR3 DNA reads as TGTGCCAGTAGTGCTGACGACGGACGGTTCACAGATACGCAGTATTTT.

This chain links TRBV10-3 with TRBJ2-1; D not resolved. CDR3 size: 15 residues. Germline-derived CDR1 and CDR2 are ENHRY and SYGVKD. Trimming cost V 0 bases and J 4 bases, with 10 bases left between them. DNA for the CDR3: TGTGCCATCAGTGAGTCGAGTTACAGTTACAATGAGCAGTTCTTC. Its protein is CAISESSYSYNEQFF.

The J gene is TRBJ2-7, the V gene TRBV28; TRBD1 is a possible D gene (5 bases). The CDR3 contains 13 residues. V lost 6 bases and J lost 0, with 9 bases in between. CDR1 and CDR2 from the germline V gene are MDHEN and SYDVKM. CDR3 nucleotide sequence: TGTGCCAGCAGACGACAGTCCTCCTACGAGCAGTACTTC. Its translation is CASRRQSSYEQYF.

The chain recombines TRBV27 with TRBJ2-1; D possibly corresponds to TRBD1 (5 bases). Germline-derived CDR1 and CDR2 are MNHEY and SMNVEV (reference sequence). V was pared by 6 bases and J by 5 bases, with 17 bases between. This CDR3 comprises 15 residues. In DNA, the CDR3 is TGTGCCAGCAGAATAGGGGTGAGTCCCAACAATGAGCAGTTCTTC. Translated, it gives CASRIGVSPNNEQFF.

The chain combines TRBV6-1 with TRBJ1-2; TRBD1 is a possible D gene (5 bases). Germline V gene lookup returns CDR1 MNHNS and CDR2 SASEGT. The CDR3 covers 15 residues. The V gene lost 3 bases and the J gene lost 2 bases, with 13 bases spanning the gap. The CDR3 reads CASSDLFSGNYGYTF. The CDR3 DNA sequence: TGTGCCAGCAGTGATCTGTTTTCAGGGAACTATGGCTACACCTTC.

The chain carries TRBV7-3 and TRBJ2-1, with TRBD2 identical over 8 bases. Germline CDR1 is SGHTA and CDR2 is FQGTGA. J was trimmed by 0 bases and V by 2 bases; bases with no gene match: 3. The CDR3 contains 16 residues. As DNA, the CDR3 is TGTGCCAGCAGCTTAGATGGGACTAGCTCCTACAATGAGCAGTTCTTC. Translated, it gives CASSLDGTSSYNEQFF.

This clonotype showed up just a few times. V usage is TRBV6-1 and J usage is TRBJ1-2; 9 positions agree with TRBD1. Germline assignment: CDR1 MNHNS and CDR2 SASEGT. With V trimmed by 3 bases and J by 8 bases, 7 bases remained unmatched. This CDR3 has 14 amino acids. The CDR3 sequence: CASSDPGQGRGYTF. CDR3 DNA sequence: TGTGCCAGCAGTGATCCGGGACAGGGTCGCGGCTACACCTTC.

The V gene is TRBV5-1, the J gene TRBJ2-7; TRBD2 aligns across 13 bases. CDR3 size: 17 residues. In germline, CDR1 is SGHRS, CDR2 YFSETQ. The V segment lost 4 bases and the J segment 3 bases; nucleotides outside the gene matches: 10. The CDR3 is CASSLSPWTSGSYEQYF. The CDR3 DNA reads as TGCGCCAGCAGCCTCTCGCCCTGGACTAGCGGGAGCTACGAGCAGTACTTC.

CDR3 amino acids: CAWEGNNEQFF. The CDR3 DNA follows: TGTGCCTGGGAGGGGAACAATGAGCAGTTCTTC. The chain employs TRBV30 and TRBJ2-1; D possibly matches TRBD1 or TRBD2 (5 bases each). Germline values: CDR1 GTSNPN, CDR2 SVGIG (reference sequence). Trimming pared 5 bases from V and 5 bases from J, leaving 7 bases between. CDR3 length equals 11 residues.

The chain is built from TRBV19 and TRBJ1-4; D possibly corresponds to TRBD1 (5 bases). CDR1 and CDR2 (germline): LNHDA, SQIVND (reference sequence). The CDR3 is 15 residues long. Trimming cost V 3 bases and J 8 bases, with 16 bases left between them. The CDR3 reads CASSIPTDLREKLFF. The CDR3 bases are TGTGCCAGTAGTATTCCGACAGACCTTAGAGAAAAACTGTTTTTT.

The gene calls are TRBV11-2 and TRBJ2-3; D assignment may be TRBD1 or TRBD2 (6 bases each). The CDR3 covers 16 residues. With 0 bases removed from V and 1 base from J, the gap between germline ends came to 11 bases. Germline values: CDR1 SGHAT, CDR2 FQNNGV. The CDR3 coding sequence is TGTGCCAGCAGCTTAGATTCGAGGGGGGGCACAGATACGCAGTATTTT. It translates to CASSLDSRGGTDTQYF.

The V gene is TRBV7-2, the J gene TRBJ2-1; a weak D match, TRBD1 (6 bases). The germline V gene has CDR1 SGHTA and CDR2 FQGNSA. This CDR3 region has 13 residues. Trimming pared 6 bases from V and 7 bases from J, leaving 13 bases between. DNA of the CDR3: TGTGCCAGCAGGCCCACAGGGTGGAATGAGCAGTTCTTC. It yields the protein CASRPTGWNEQFF.

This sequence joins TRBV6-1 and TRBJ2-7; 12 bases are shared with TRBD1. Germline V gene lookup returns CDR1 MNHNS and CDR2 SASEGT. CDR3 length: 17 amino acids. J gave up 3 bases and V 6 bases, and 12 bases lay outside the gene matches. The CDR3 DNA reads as TGTGCCAGCAGATCATCCGGGACAGGGGGCTTGAACTACGAGCAGTACTTC. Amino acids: CASRSSGTGGLNYEQYF.

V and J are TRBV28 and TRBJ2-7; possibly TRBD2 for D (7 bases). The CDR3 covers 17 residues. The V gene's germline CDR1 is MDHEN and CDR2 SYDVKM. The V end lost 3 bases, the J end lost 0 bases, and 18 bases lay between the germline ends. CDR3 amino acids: CASSFGGPGGSSYEQYF. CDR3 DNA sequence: TGTGCCAGCAGTTTTGGGGGGCCGGGGGGCAGCTCCTACGAGCAGTACTTC.

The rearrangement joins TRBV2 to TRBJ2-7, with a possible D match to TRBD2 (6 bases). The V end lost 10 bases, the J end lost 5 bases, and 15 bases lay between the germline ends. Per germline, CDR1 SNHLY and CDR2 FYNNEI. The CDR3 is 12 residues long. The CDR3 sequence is CATLVWRDEQYF. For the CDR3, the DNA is TGTGCCACACTAGTGTGGAGGGACGAGCAGTACTTC.

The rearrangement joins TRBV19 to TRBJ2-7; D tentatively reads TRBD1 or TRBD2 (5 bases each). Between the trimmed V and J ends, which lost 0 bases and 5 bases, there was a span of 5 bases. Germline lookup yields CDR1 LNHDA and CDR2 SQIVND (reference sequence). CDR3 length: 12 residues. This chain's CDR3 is CASSIEGDEQYF. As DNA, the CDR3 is TGTGCCAGTAGTATAGAGGGGGACGAGCAGTACTTC.

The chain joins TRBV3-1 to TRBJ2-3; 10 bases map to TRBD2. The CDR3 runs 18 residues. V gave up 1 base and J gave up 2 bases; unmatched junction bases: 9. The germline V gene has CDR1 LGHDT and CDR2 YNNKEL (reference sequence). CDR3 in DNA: TGTGCCAGCAGCCAAGGGGTTAGCGGGGGGCCGGACACAGATACGCAGTATTTT. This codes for CASSQGVSGGPDTDTQYF.

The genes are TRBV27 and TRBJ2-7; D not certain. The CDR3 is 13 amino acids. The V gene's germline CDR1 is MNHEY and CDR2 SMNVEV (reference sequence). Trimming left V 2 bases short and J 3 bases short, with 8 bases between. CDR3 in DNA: TGTGCCAGCAGTTTAAGGGTGGGCTACGAGCAGTACTTC. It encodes CASSLRVGYEQYF.

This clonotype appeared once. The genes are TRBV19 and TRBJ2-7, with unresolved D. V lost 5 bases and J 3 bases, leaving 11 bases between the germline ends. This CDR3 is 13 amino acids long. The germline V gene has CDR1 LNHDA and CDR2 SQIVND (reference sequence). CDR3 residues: CASSAQINYEQYF. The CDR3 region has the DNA TGTGCCAGTAGTGCCCAGATAAACTACGAGCAGTACTTC.

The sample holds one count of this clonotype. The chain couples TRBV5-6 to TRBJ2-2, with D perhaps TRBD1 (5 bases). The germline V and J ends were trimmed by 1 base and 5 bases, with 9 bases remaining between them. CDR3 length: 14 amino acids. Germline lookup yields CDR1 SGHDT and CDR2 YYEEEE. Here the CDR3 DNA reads TGTGCCAGCAGCTTGAAGCAGGGTACCGGGGAGCTGTTTTTT. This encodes CASSLKQGTGELFF.

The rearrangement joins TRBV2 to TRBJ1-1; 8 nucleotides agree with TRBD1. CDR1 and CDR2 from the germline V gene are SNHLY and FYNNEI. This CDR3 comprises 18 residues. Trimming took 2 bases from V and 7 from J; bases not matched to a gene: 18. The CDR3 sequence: CASSEMSGGEVDLGEAFF. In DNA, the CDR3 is TGTGCCAGCAGTGAAATGTCAGGGGGCGAAGTTGATCTCGGTGAAGCTTTCTTT.

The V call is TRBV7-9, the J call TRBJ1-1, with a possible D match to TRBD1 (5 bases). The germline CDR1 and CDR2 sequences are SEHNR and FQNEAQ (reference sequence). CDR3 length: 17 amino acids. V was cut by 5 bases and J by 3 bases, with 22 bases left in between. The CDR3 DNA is TGTGCCAGCAGCCCACGAAAGGGGAGGGAGCGTTACACTGAAGCTTTCTTT. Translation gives CASSPRKGRERYTEAFF.

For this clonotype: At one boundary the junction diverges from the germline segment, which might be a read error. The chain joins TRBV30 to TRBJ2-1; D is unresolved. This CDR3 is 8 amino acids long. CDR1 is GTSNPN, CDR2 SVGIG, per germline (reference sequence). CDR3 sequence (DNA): TGCGCCCGCGCGGACCCGTTCTTC. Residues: CARADPFF.

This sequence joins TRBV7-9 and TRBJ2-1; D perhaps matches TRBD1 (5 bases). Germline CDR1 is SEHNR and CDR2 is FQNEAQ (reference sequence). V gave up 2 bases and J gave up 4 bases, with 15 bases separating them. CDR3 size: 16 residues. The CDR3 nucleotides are TGTGCCAGCAGCTTAATGGACACCAAACCGTACAATGAGCAGTTCTTC. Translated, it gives CASSLMDTKPYNEQFF.

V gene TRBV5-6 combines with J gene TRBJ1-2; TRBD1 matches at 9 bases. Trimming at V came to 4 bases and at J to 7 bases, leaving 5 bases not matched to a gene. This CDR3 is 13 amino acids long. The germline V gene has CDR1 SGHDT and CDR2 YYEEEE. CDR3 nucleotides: TGTGCCAGCAGCCCACGGGACAGGGCTGGCTACACCTTC. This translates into CASSPRDRAGYTF. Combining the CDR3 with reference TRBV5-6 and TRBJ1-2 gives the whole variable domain DAGVTQSPTHLIKTRGQQVTLRCSPKSGHDTVSWYQQALGQGPQFIFQYYEEEERQRGNFPDRFSGHQFPNYSSELNVNALLLGDSALYLCASSPRDRAGYTFGSGTRLTVV.

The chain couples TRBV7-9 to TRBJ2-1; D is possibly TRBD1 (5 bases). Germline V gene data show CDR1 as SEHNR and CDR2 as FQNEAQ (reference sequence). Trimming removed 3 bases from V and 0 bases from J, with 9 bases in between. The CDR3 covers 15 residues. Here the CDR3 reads CASSLDMSSYNEQFF. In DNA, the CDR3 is TGTGCCAGCAGCTTGGACATGAGCTCCTACAATGAGCAGTTCTTC. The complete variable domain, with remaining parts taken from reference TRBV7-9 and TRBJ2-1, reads DTGVSQNPRHKITKRGQNVTFRCDPISEHNRLYWYRQTLGQGPEFLTYFQNEAQLEKSRLLSDRFSAERPKGSFSTLEIQRTEQGDSAMYLCASSLDMSSYNEQFFGPGTRLTVL.

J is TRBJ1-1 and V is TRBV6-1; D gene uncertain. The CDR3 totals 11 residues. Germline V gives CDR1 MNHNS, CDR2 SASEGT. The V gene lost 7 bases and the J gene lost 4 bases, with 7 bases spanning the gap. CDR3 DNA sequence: TGTGCCAGCATTCCCATCACTGAAGCTTTCTTT. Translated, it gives CASIPITEAFF.